This TCR beta chain was retrieved from a study of PD-L1 blockade in urothelial cancer. Overall study context: Analyses used blood from 3 weeks (second dose) and 6 weeks after treatment start.

The protocol was immunoSEQ multiplex PCR, while the TCRdb copy is restricted to in-frame clones and leaves out a portion. The table shows some 97,000 clones, with about 91% occurring only once. The CDR3 runs to 19 residues. V lost 8 bases to trimming and J lost 2 bases; unmatched junction nucleotides: 18. CDR1 and CDR2 (germline): SNHLY, FYNNEI. Each patient gave between 1 and 8 samples of peripheral blood mononuclear cells, which were collected pretreatment and during treatment. The source was PBMCs, collected around atezolizumab (anti-PD-L1) treatment. The receptor's source is a woman aged 80 or over with urothelial cancer. The J gene is TRBJ2-5, the V gene TRBV2, with TRBD2 matching over 12 bases. The CDR3 DNA reads TGTGCCAGCCTTAAGTGGGGGAGGACTAGCGGGGCGCCACAAGAGACCCAGTACTTC. Amino acids: CASLKWGRTSGAPQETQYF. The complete variable domain, with remaining parts taken from reference TRBV2 and TRBJ2-5, reads EPEVTQTPSHQVTQMGQEVILRCVPISNHLYFYWYRQILGQKVEFLVSFYNNEISEKSEIFDDQFSVERPDGSNFTLKIRSTKLEDSAMYFCASLKWGRTSGAPQETQYFGPGTRLLVL.